Listed below are T cell receptor beta chains from one sample, sequenced in a study of response to subunit inactivated influenza vaccine. TCRdb called the RT-PCR reads again in MiXCR, with one record for every CDR3 protein. The sample lists some 640,000 distinct CDR3 sequences, 11% to 15% seen once, with around 7.3% in the top ten. Sequenced here: PBMCs from blood, sampled 14 to 15 days before vaccination. Receptors originate from a man aged 50 to 59 who received an inactivated influenza vaccine. Both conserved end residues are trimmed from each CDR3. The order of the fields is clone size, J gene, V gene, CDR3 protein. Size is omitted from some rows. Given values are once, few, many or a class for expanded clones.

clone size: -
J gene: TRBJ2-5
V gene: TRBV5-1
CDR3 protein: ASSLGTSGRTRETQY

clone size: many
J gene: TRBJ2-5
V gene: TRBV30
CDR3 protein: AWSGLAQETQY

clone size: -
J gene: TRBJ2-2
V gene: TRBV24-1
CDR3 protein: ATSARRASGRLDTGELF

clone size: few
J gene: TRBJ2-5
V gene: TRBV29-1
CDR3 protein: SVEDHMTGGWRETQY

clone size: few
J gene: TRBJ2-7
V gene: TRBV20-1
CDR3 protein: SAPPGGTYEQY

clone size: few
J gene: TRBJ2-2
V gene: TRBV4-2
CDR3 protein: ASSQERLYTGELF

clone size: few
J gene: TRBJ2-7
V gene: TRBV10-3
CDR3 protein: AISSDQYEQY

clone size: many
J gene: TRBJ1-5
V gene: TRBV7-2
CDR3 protein: ASSSGLLNQPQH

clone size: few
J gene: TRBJ2-7
V gene: TRBV7-9
CDR3 protein: ASSYHRDTFSYEQY

clone size: many
J gene: TRBJ2-7
V gene: TRBV10-1
CDR3 protein: ASSEFRGDYEQY

clone size: few
J gene: TRBJ2-1
V gene: TRBV11-2
CDR3 protein: ASSLTSGGAWVNEQF

clone size: -
J gene: TRBJ1-2
V gene: TRBV4-2
CDR3 protein: ASSQDGTGVYGYT

clone size: -
J gene: TRBJ2-7
V gene: TRBV20-1
CDR3 protein: SARDLVAGDSYEQY

clone size: few
J gene: TRBJ2-7
V gene: TRBV4-1
CDR3 protein: ASSDRDRGRYEQY

clone size: -
J gene: TRBJ2-1
V gene: TRBV20-1
CDR3 protein: SARDQRTRLNEQF

clone size: few
J gene: TRBJ2-7
V gene: TRBV20-1
CDR3 protein: SAQPPQGPPGEQY

clone size: -
J gene: TRBJ2-5
V gene: TRBV5-1
CDR3 protein: ASSLDMFQTQY

clone size: few
J gene: TRBJ1-1
V gene: TRBV6-2/TRBV6-3
CDR3 protein: ASSYPRYEAF

clone size: many
J gene: TRBJ1-1
V gene: TRBV9
CDR3 protein: ASSVGYSKNTEAF

clone size: few
J gene: TRBJ1-2
V gene: TRBV5-5
CDR3 protein: ASSSQGAQGYT

clone size: few
J gene: TRBJ2-3
V gene: TRBV28
CDR3 protein: ASRHSGSTDTQY

clone size: -
J gene: TRBJ2-7
V gene: TRBV20-1
CDR3 protein: SARDRRGRSSYEQY

clone size: few
J gene: TRBJ2-5
V gene: TRBV7-2
CDR3 protein: ASTLAGQETQY

clone size: few
J gene: TRBJ2-2
V gene: TRBV29-1
CDR3 protein: SVEETEGTTGELF

clone size: many
J gene: TRBJ2-1
V gene: TRBV18
CDR3 protein: ASSPRDRLVFPF

clone size: -
J gene: TRBJ2-3
V gene: TRBV3-1
CDR3 protein: ASSRSGQGARTDTQY

clone size: -
J gene: TRBJ1-2
V gene: TRBV3-1
CDR3 protein: ASSDSGIGLKGYT

clone size: -
J gene: TRBJ1-5
V gene: TRBV12-3/TRBV12-4
CDR3 protein: ASSSGTGSNQPQH

clone size: -
J gene: TRBJ1-1
V gene: TRBV4-3
CDR3 protein: ASSQDRAVEAF

clone size: few
J gene: TRBJ2-1
V gene: TRBV4-2
CDR3 protein: ASSRLFGGRDRAEQF

clone size: -
J gene: TRBJ2-7
V gene: TRBV3-1
CDR3 protein: ASSQVRQVAYEQY

clone size: -
J gene: TRBJ2-7
V gene: TRBV12-3/TRBV12-4
CDR3 protein: ASRLAGGTNEQY

clone size: few
J gene: TRBJ2-7
V gene: TRBV20-1
CDR3 protein: SGSSGGGEQY

clone size: -
J gene: TRBJ2-6
V gene: TRBV6-2/TRBV6-3
CDR3 protein: ASSPLRGSGANVLT

clone size: -
J gene: TRBJ2-5
V gene: TRBV20-1
CDR3 protein: SARERGDPQETQY

clone size: few
J gene: TRBJ2-5
V gene: TRBV28
CDR3 protein: AIGRAGTSGRETQY

clone size: -
J gene: TRBJ1-2
V gene: TRBV20-1
CDR3 protein: SARDPPGQGITIYGYT

clone size: many
J gene: TRBJ1-1
V gene: TRBV28
CDR3 protein: ASSLSQMNTEAF

clone size: -
J gene: TRBJ1-6
V gene: TRBV12-3/TRBV12-4
CDR3 protein: ASSFKGGNSPLH

clone size: many
J gene: TRBJ2-7
V gene: TRBV9
CDR3 protein: ASSLQTGGDEQY

clone size: -
J gene: TRBJ2-1
V gene: TRBV27
CDR3 protein: ASSLKGTSGSREQF